These 23 T cell receptor beta chains came from one sample sequenced in a study of breast tumors, draining lymph nodes, adjacent tissues. TCRdb reprocessed the multiplex PCR reads with MiXCR, giving one entry per CDR3 protein. The sample consists of approximately 150,000 distinct CDR3 sequences, 32% of them appearing once. Axillary draining lymph nodes of breast cancer patients supplied the node samples. Sample: axillary lymph node tissue. The source of these receptors is a female donor with breast cancer. Some clones in this sample may be carry-over from other donors' samples.

The rearrangement joins TRBV5-1 to TRBJ2-7; possible D gene TRBD2, 6 bases. Trimming took 3 bases from V and 5 from J, leaving 12 bases between them. CDR1 and CDR2 from the germline V gene are SGHRS and YFSETQ. This CDR3 has 13 amino acids. CDR3 protein: CASSWGRRDEQYF. The CDR3 DNA reads TGCGCCAGCAGCTGGGGGAGGAGGGACGAGCAGTACTTC.

This clonotype showed up many times. Possible read error: a much larger clone is one base away. The CDR3: CSARDFPRDAAFYEQYF. As DNA, the CDR3 is TGCAGTGCTAGAGACTTCCCCCGGGACGCCGCGTTCTACGAGCAGTACTTC. The chain joins TRBV20-1 to TRBJ2-7; the D call may be TRBD1 or TRBD2 (5 bases each). The CDR3 runs to 17 residues. Germline CDR1 DFQATT, CDR2 SNEGSKA (reference sequence). Trimming pared 0 bases from V and 3 bases from J, leaving 21 bases between.

The CDR3 DNA reads TGCAGCGTTGAATTCGAGGACTATGGCTACACCTTC. Translated, it gives CSVEFEDYGYTF. The genes are TRBV29-1 and TRBJ1-2; D is undetermined. Trimming removed 2 bases from V and 3 bases from J, with 7 bases in between. The CDR3 totals 12 residues. Germline V gene sequence: CDR1 SQVTM, CDR2 ANQGSEA.

This clonotype showed up many times. The V gene is TRBV4-2, the J gene TRBJ2-1; 14 nucleotides match TRBD2. V shed 1 base, J shed 9 bases, and the junction held 2 bases outside the gene matches. This CDR3 comprises 15 residues. Germline CDR1 reads LGHNA; CDR2 reads YNFKEQ. Here the CDR3 reads CASSQGTSGGFEQFF. CDR3 nucleotide sequence: TGTGCCAGCAGCCAAGGGACTAGCGGGGGGTTTGAGCAGTTCTTC.

For the CDR3, the DNA is TGTGCCAGCAGTTCCGACAGGGGGTCACCCCTCCACTTT. As protein: CASSSDRGSPLHF. The rearrangement uses TRBV12-3 or TRBV12-4 and TRBJ1-6, with 9 positions matching TRBD1. V dropped 4 bases and J dropped 10; count of bases not matched to a gene: 2. The CDR3 spans 13 residues.

This clonotype was observed at least ten times. This chain uses TRBV7-2 with TRBJ2-5; perhaps TRBD2 as D (5 bases). V was pared by 5 bases and J by 5 bases, with 21 bases between. The CDR3 has 16 residues. In germline, CDR1 is SGHTA, CDR2 FQGNSA. CDR3 bases: TGTGCCAGCAGCACCGGGGTCTCCCCTTCGTGGGAGACCCAGTACTTC. Its translation: CASSTGVSPSWETQYF.

This clonotype has ten or more counts. The V gene is TRBV5-8, the J gene TRBJ2-1, with 9 nucleotides matching TRBD2. The CDR3 is made up of 13 amino acids. V dropped 6 bases and J dropped 10; count of bases not matched to a gene: 8. Germline V CDR1 and CDR2: SGHTS, YDEGEE. CDR3 sequence reads: CASIRSGGGEQFF. CDR3 sequence (DNA): TGTGCCAGCATCCGTAGCGGGGGAGGAGAGCAGTTCTTC.

This clonotype was counted between two and nine times. A much larger clone differs by one base, so this may be a read error. The rearrangement links TRBV28 to TRBJ1-6, with TRBD1 as a possible D gene (5 bases). Trimming left V 3 bases short and J 5 bases short, with 11 bases between. From germline, CDR1 is MDHEN and CDR2 SYDVKM. The CDR3 covers 15 residues. In nucleotides, the CDR3 is TGTGCCAGCAGTTTCCTGCAGGGAGATAATTCACCCCTCCACTTT. Protein: CASSFLQGDNSPLHF.

This clonotype was seen many times. This chain links TRBV10-3 with TRBJ2-7, with a weak D call TRBD1 (5 bases). Per germline, CDR1 ENHRY and CDR2 SYGVKD. Trimming cost V 2 bases and J 5 bases, with 7 bases left between them. The CDR3 contains 12 residues. CDR3 sequence (DNA): TGTGCCATCAGTGAGGGGGCGGACGAGCAGTACGTC. Its protein is CAISEGADEQYV.

The chain carries TRBV12-3 or TRBV12-4 and TRBJ2-7; TRBD1 matches at 8 bases. The CDR3 totals 14 residues. The V and J ends lost 5 bases and 6 bases, in that order; junction bases with no gene match: 9. CDR3 loop: CASSTGQGRLEQYV. The DNA of the CDR3 is TGTGCCAGCAGTACAGGACAGGGTAGGCTCGAGCAGTACGTC.

In this sample, this clonotype turned up many times. The rearrangement links TRBV15 to TRBJ2-5; no definite D call. CDR3 length equals 13 residues. Germline loops: CDR1 LNHNV, CDR2 YYDKDF (reference sequence). V lost 0 bases, J lost 5 bases, and 7 bases lay in between. CDR3 in amino acids: CATSRDRLETQYF. DNA of the CDR3: TGTGCCACCAGCAGAGATCGTCTCGAGACCCAGTACTTC.

In the case of this clonotype: Its ends do not fully match the called genes, so a read error is possible. The J gene is TRBJ1-2, the V gene TRBV5-8; D is ambiguous. The germline V gene encodes CDR1 SGHTS and CDR2 YDEGEE. The CDR3 is made up of 15 amino acids. The chain's CDR3 is CASSRPDTAGYGHTF. The CDR3 DNA reads TGTGCCAGCAGCCGACCCGACACGGCGGGCTATGGCCACACCTTC.

The chain uses TRBV7-6 and TRBJ2-7; D tentatively fits TRBD1 or TRBD2 (5 bases each). The CDR3 length is 12 residues. V gave up 5 bases and J gave up 6 bases, with 11 bases separating them. Germline V CDR1 and CDR2: SGHVS, FNYEAQ. This CDR3 reads CASSPDGGEQYF. CDR3 DNA sequence: TGTGCCAGCAGCCCAGATGGGGGCGAGCAGTACTTC.

This chain connects TRBV29-1 to TRBJ2-2, with D unresolved. The V and J ends lost 2 bases and 1 base respectively, with 11 bases between them. This CDR3 has 15 amino acids. CDR1 and CDR2 from the germline V gene are SQVTM and ANQGSEA. In nucleotides, the CDR3 is TGCAGCGTTGAATCTCGCCACCTGAACACCGGGGAGCTGTTTTTT. Its translation is CSVESRHLNTGELFF.

V usage is TRBV25-1 and J usage is TRBJ2-1; D possibly corresponds to TRBD2 (5 bases). V was pared by 4 bases and J by 4 bases, with 14 bases between. This CDR3 has 15 residues. CDR1 and CDR2 from the germline V gene are MGHDK and SYGVNS. In DNA form, the CDR3 reads TGTGCCAGCAGTGCTAGTTGGACTGTGTACAATGAGCAGTTCTTC. Protein sequence: CASSASWTVYNEQFF.

This clonotype was detected ten times or more. The gene calls are TRBV20-1 and TRBJ2-2, with D hard to call. Germline V gene data show CDR1 as DFQATT and CDR2 as SNEGSKA (reference sequence). Trimming pared 3 bases from V and 0 bases from J, leaving 8 bases between. The CDR3 runs to 14 residues. The CDR3 loop reads CSASFRANTGELFF. The CDR3 DNA reads TGCAGTGCTAGTTTTAGGGCGAACACCGGGGAGCTGTTTTTT.

This clonotype was observed at least ten times. The chain recombines TRBV20-1 with TRBJ2-3; TRBD1 might be the D (7 bases). In germline, CDR1 is DFQATT, CDR2 SNEGSKA (reference sequence). Trimming shortened V by 6 bases and J by 9 bases, and 22 bases separated the two germline ends. The CDR3 runs 14 residues. CDR3 sequence reads: CSAQARGDRETQYF. CDR3 nucleotides: TGCAGTGCACAGGCCAGGGGGGACCGGGAGACGCAGTATTTT.

This clonotype was seen ten or more times. The J gene is TRBJ1-2, the V gene TRBV7-2; 9 nucleotides match TRBD1. Germline CDR1 and CDR2: SGHTA and FQGNSA. The CDR3 is 15 residues long. The trim removed 5 bases at V and 7 bases at J, leaving 11 bases unmatched. Here the CDR3 DNA reads TGTGCCAGCAGCCCAAGACAGGGGGTCGGTTTTGGCTACACCTTC. Encoded protein: CASSPRQGVGFGYTF.

This clonotype occurred many times. This chain connects TRBV3-1 to TRBJ2-1; no reliable D call. The V and J ends lost 6 bases and 9 bases respectively, with 12 bases between them. Germline CDR1 reads LGHDT; CDR2 reads YNNKEL (reference sequence). The CDR3 covers 12 residues. CDR3 bases: TGTGCCAGCAGTCCGGCAGAACGTGAGCAGTTCTTC. Residues: CASSPAEREQFF.

The count of this clonotype is one. This rearrangement joins TRBV12-5 to TRBJ1-5; unclear D gene. Trimming cost V 3 bases and J 8 bases, with 11 bases left between them. Germline V gives CDR1 LGHNT, CDR2 FRNRAP. CDR3 length: 13 residues. In DNA form, the CDR3 reads TGTGCTAGTGGTTTCGCCTCGGGAAAGCCCCAGCATTTT. This translates into CASGFASGKPQHF.

At least ten counts were recorded for this clonotype. V and J are TRBV20-1 and TRBJ1-4; D is unclear. Germline CDR1 reads DFQATT; CDR2 reads SNEGSKA (reference sequence). This CDR3 is built from 15 residues. The V end was cut by 1 base, the J end by 0 bases, with 9 bases between. The CDR3 sequence is CSARGNPTTNEKLFF. As DNA, the CDR3 is TGCAGTGCTAGAGGGAACCCGACAACTAATGAAAAACTGTTTTTT.

At least ten counts were recorded for this clonotype. An end of the junction does not agree with germline; a read error may underlie this. This chain connects TRBV7-6 to TRBJ1-3; 7 nucleotides line up with TRBD1. In germline, CDR1 is SGHVS, CDR2 FNYEAQ. The CDR3 contains 17 residues. The CDR3 is CASSDQQGLGSGNPIYF. CDR3 coding DNA: TGTGCCAGCAGCGACCAACAGGGGCTAGGCTCTGGAAACCCCATATATTTT. Variable domain in full (rest from reference TRBV7-6 and TRBJ1-3): GAGVSQSPRYKVTKRGQDVALRCDPISGHVSLYWYRQALGQGPEFLTYFNYEAQQDKSGLPNDRFSAERPEGSISTLTIQRTEQRDSAMYRCASSDQQGLGSGNPIYFGEGSWLTVV.

This clonotype was seen ten or more times. This rearrangement joins TRBV19 to TRBJ2-6, with D hard to call. The CDR3 totals 15 residues. CDR1 and CDR2 (germline): LNHDA, SQIVND (reference sequence). Trimming removed 5 bases from V and 0 bases from J, with 8 bases in between. The CDR3 DNA reads TGTGCCAGTAGTCCACGTAGCTCTGGGGCCAACGTCCTGACTTTC. It codes for CASSPRSSGANVLTF.